Presented here are 24 T cell receptor beta chains from one specimen sequenced in a study of shared clonotypes between healthy human individuals. Naive CD8 cells comprised CD45RO-negative, CCR7-positively selected cells, excluding terminally differentiated effector memory CD45RA+ cells. Profiling relied on immunoSEQ multiplex PCR, and the TCRdb table lists in-frame clones only, not all of them. This table has over 2,000,000 clones, 90% to 95% appearing once. The sequenced sample consisted of naive CD8+ T cells from PBMCs. The receptors originated from a man younger than 35 in good health. Some clones in this sample may be carry-over from other donors' samples.

V and J are TRBV7-6 and TRBJ1-2; tentative D call: TRBD1 (5 bases). Germline V gives CDR1 SGHVS, CDR2 FNYEAQ. Trimming took off 5 bases at V and 4 bases at J, with 20 bases between the two ends. CDR3 length: 16 amino acids. CDR3 residues: CASSLTALGGGYGYTF. The CDR3, as DNA: TGTGCCAGCAGCCTTACGGCGCTGGGCGGGGGCTATGGCTACACCTTC.

The chain is built from TRBV28 and TRBJ1-3, with no clear D. The CDR3 loop spans 15 amino acids. Germline V gene data show CDR1 as MDHEN and CDR2 as SYDVKM. V gave up 6 bases and J gave up 0 bases, with 12 bases separating them. CDR3 DNA sequence: TGTGCCAGCAGGGCCGAATTAGGCTCTGGAAACACCATATATTTT. Translation: CASRAELGSGNTIYF.

The V call is TRBV19, the J call TRBJ2-4; 9 nucleotides line up with TRBD1. Trimming removed 3 bases from V and 4 bases from J; junction bases left unmatched: 4. This CDR3 has 15 residues. Germline CDR1 and CDR2: LNHDA and SQIVND (reference sequence). The CDR3 spells CASSMAGTGKNIQYF. In nucleotides, the CDR3 is TGTGCCAGTAGTATGGCGGGGACAGGGAAAAACATTCAGTACTTC.

This clone was recorded once. The chain joins TRBV6-5 to TRBJ1-2, with 8 bases fitting TRBD1. Trimming cost V 5 bases and J 2 bases; bases outside gene matches: 4. Per the germline V gene, CDR1 is MNHEY and CDR2 is SVGAGI. This CDR3 comprises 14 residues. The CDR3 spells CASSPGQANYGYTF. The CDR3 DNA follows: TGTGCCAGCAGTCCGGGACAGGCGAACTATGGCTACACCTTC.

The V and J genes are TRBV19 and TRBJ1-1; unclear D gene. Germline V lookup: CDR1 LNHDA, CDR2 SQIVND (reference sequence). CDR3 length: 12 amino acids. V lost 2 bases and J 7 bases, leaving 8 bases between the germline ends. CDR3: CASSIWKGEAFF. CDR3 DNA: TGTGCCAGTAGTATATGGAAGGGTGAAGCTTTCTTT.

The V call is TRBV28, the J call TRBJ2-7, with TRBD2 matching 8 bases. The CDR3 is 16 residues long. In germline, CDR1 is MDHEN, CDR2 SYDVKM. Germline trimming cut 4 bases from V and 1 base from J; bases unmatched to any gene: 9. The CDR3 nucleotides read TGTGCCAGCAGTTCCTCCCTGGAGCGGGAGTCCTACGAGCAGTACTTC. Protein: CASSSSLERESYEQYF.

The chain carries TRBV27 and TRBJ2-2, with D possibly matching TRBD2 (6 bases). CDR1 is MNHEY, CDR2 SMNVEV, per germline (reference sequence). Trimming took 4 bases from V and 5 from J, leaving 8 bases between them. The CDR3 is made up of 13 amino acids. As DNA, the CDR3 is TGTGCCAGCAGTTGGGGGGTAACCGGGGAGCTGTTTTTT. Residues: CASSWGVTGELFF.

The chain recombines TRBV27 with TRBJ1-1; D is possibly TRBD1 (6 bases). The V end lost 5 bases, the J end lost 4 bases, and 17 bases lay between the germline ends. The CDR3 length is 15 residues. CDR1 is MNHEY and CDR2 is SMNVEV in the germline V gene (reference sequence). The CDR3 bases are TGTGCCAGCAGTCAAATGACAGGCGGAAGCACTGAAGCTTTCTTT. This sequence encodes CASSQMTGGSTEAFF.

This clone was seen more than once but under ten times. J is TRBJ1-4 and V is TRBV9; no clear D. The germline V gene has CDR1 SGDLS and CDR2 YYNGEE. Trimming removed 3 bases at V and 4 bases at J, with 4 bases between. The CDR3 covers 12 residues. CDR3 nucleotides: TGTGCCAGCAGCGCCGATAATGAAAAACTGTTTTTT. Its translation: CASSADNEKLFF.

This chain connects TRBV7-3 to TRBJ2-3; D is unclear. In germline, CDR1 is SGHTA, CDR2 FQGTGA. Trimming cost V 5 bases and J 0 bases, with 12 bases left between them. The CDR3 consists of 15 residues. The CDR3 region is CASSRIRSSTDTQYF. CDR3 sequence (DNA): TGTGCCAGCAGCCGGATCCGAAGTAGCACAGATACGCAGTATTTT.

J is TRBJ1-2 and V is TRBV29-1, with a tentative D call TRBD1 (5 bases). Trimming cost V 6 bases and J 2 bases, with 10 bases left between them. The V gene's germline CDR1 is SQVTM and CDR2 ANQGSEA. CDR3 length: 12 residues. The CDR3 nucleotides are TGCAGCGTGCTCAGGGAGAACTATGGCTACACCTTC. The encoded protein is CSVLRENYGYTF.

The rearrangement joins TRBV5-5 to TRBJ2-1; D call uncertain. The CDR3 contains 12 residues. Trimming shortened V by 4 bases and J by 10 bases, and 12 bases separated the two germline ends. Germline V gives CDR1 SGHKS, CDR2 YYEKEE (reference sequence). CDR3 sequence (DNA): TGTGCCAGCAGCCTAGGAGTTTGGGAGCAGTTCTTC. Amino acids: CASSLGVWEQFF. Looking up the rest from reference TRBV5-5 and TRBJ2-1 gives the full variable domain: DAGVTQSPTHLIKTRGQQVTLRCSPISGHKSVSWYQQVLGQGPQFIFQYYEKEERGRGNFPDRFSARQFPNYSSELNVNALLLGDSALYLCASSLGVWEQFFGPGTRLTVL.

The table lists this clone with a count of one. The chain joins TRBV7-9 to TRBJ2-3; D remains ambiguous. V lost 4 bases and J 8 bases, leaving 13 bases between the germline ends. This CDR3 comprises 13 residues. Germline V gene lookup returns CDR1 SEHNR and CDR2 FQNEAQ (reference sequence). The CDR3 nucleotides read TGTGCCAGCAGCTCCGACCGTCGAGGTACGCAGTATTTT. Its protein is CASSSDRRGTQYF.

The gene calls are TRBV2 and TRBJ1-3; D is uncertain. The CDR3 spans 20 residues. The germline V gene encodes CDR1 SNHLY and CDR2 FYNNEI. V was cut by 5 bases and J by 0 bases, with 26 bases left in between. The CDR3 sequence: CASSKDARLRLDPSGNTIYF. The CDR3 DNA reads TGTGCCAGCAGTAAAGACGCCCGGCTCCGATTAGATCCCTCTGGAAACACCATATATTTT.

The chain links TRBV5-6 to TRBJ1-2; no clear D gene. The CDR3 spans 11 residues. V was cut by 4 bases and J by 8 bases, with 9 bases left in between. The germline gives CDR1 SGHDT, CDR2 YYEEEE. In DNA form, the CDR3 reads TGTGCCAGCAGCGCCGGCGGGGGCTACACCTTC. Translated, it gives CASSAGGGYTF.

V gene TRBV28 combines with J gene TRBJ1-4; maybe TRBD1 (6 bases). This CDR3 spans 15 amino acids. Per the germline V gene, CDR1 is MDHEN and CDR2 is SYDVKM. V was trimmed by 5 bases and J by 8 bases, leaving 18 bases between them. CDR3 in DNA: TGTGCCAGCAGTCCCGGACAGCGGCAGGGCGAAAAACTGTTTTTT. This translates into CASSPGQRQGEKLFF.

The J gene is TRBJ2-1, the V gene TRBV7-9, with D unresolved. V was shortened by 0 bases and J by 9 bases, with 6 bases between the two germline ends. The CDR3 consists of 12 residues. Looked up from germline, CDR1 is SEHNR and CDR2 is FQNEAQ (reference sequence). CDR3: CASSLALAEQFF. The CDR3 bases are TGTGCCAGCAGCTTAGCCCTCGCTGAGCAGTTCTTC.

The chain's CDR3 is CASSLALGGRAEAFF. The CDR3 DNA follows: TGTGCCAGCAGCTTAGCCCTCGGGGGGAGGGCTGAAGCTTTCTTT. This chain joins TRBV7-2 and TRBJ1-1, with D possibly TRBD1 on 5 matching bases. CDR1 SGHTA and CDR2 FQGNSA come from the germline V gene. V lost 0 bases to trimming and J lost 6 bases, with 14 bases between them. This CDR3 region has 15 residues.

The chain employs TRBV28 and TRBJ1-2; D is ambiguous. Trimming removed 2 bases from V and 8 bases from J, with 15 bases in between. Germline assignment: CDR1 MDHEN and CDR2 SYDVKM. The CDR3 length is 14 residues. CDR3 nucleotides: TGTGCCAGCAGTTTAGGGCAGGTGATTCGAGGCTACACCTTC. It encodes CASSLGQVIRGYTF.

The rearrangement joins TRBV6-5 to TRBJ2-1; D is undetermined. The germline V and J ends were trimmed by 4 bases and 6 bases, with 16 bases remaining between them. In germline, CDR1 is MNHEY, CDR2 SVGAGI. The CDR3 contains 15 residues. The CDR3 sequence: CASSFRQGESNEQFF. CDR3 in DNA: TGTGCCAGCAGTTTCAGGCAAGGCGAGAGCAATGAGCAGTTCTTC.

V usage is TRBV5-4 and J usage is TRBJ2-7; the D gene could be TRBD1 or TRBD2 (5 bases each). CDR1 and CDR2 (germline): SGHNT, YYREEE (reference sequence). The length of the CDR3 is 15 residues. Trimming pared 2 bases from V and 2 bases from J, leaving 14 bases between. CDR3 sequence: CASSFWGMSAYEQYF. CDR3 coding DNA: TGTGCCAGCAGCTTCTGGGGGATGAGTGCCTACGAGCAGTACTTC.

This clone was detected only once. The gene calls are TRBV7-9 and TRBJ2-7; 9 bases agree with TRBD2. This CDR3 spans 14 amino acids. Losses at the gene ends were 8 bases for V and 2 bases for J; bases not matched to a gene: 7. Looked up from germline, CDR1 is SEHNR and CDR2 is FQNEAQ (reference sequence). The CDR3 spells CASRGLAGTYEQYF. CDR3 sequence (DNA): TGTGCCAGCCGGGGGCTAGCGGGGACCTACGAGCAGTACTTC.

This chain links TRBV5-1 with TRBJ1-2, with 8 bases fitting TRBD1. This CDR3 is 17 amino acids long. Trimming at V came to 0 bases and at J to 5 bases, leaving 12 bases not matched to a gene. Germline assignment: CDR1 SGHRS and CDR2 YFSETQ. The CDR3 DNA reads TGCGCCAGCAGCTTGGAGGGACAGGAGCCCAATGGGTATGGCTACACCTTC. The encoded protein is CASSLEGQEPNGYGYTF.

Points on this clone: Sequence at one end of the junction differs from germline and may be a read error. The chain links TRBV27 to TRBJ2-5; 12 bases map to TRBD2. The CDR3 sequence is 16 residues long. Per the germline V gene, CDR1 is MNHEY and CDR2 is SMNVEV (reference sequence). The CDR3 reads CASKGLAGWNQETQYF. The CDR3 nucleotides are TGTGCTAGCAAAGGACTAGCGGGATGGAATCAAGAGACCCAGTACTTC.